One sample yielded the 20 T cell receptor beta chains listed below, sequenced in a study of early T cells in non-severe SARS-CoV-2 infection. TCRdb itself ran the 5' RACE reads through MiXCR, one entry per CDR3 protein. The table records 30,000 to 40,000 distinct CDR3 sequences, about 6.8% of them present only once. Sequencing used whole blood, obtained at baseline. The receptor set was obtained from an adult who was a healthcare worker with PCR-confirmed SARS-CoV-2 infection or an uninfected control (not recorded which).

The CDR3 DNA follows: TGTGCCAGCAGCGGACAGGGGAGATCGGAGACCCAGTACTTC. Its translation: CASSGQGRSETQYF. The chain couples TRBV6-2 or TRBV6-3 to TRBJ2-5, with 9 bases matching TRBD1. The J segment lost 5 bases and the V segment lost 6 bases, leaving 7 bases of the junction unmatched. The CDR3 spans 14 residues. In germline, CDR1 is MNHEY, CDR2 SVGEGT.

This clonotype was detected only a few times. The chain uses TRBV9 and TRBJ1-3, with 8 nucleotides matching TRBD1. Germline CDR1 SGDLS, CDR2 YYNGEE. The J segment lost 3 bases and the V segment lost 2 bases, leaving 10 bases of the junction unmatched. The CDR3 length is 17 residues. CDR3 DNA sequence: TGTGCCAGCAGCGTGGACCCTGACAGGGGATTTGGAAACACCATATATTTT. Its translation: CASSVDPDRGFGNTIYF. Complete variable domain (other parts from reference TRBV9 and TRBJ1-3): DSGVTQTPKHLITATGQRVTLRCSPRSGDLSVYWYQQSLDQGLQFLIQYYNGEERAKGNILERFSAQQFPDLHSELNLSSLELGDSALYFCASSVDPDRGFGNTIYFGEGSWLTVV.

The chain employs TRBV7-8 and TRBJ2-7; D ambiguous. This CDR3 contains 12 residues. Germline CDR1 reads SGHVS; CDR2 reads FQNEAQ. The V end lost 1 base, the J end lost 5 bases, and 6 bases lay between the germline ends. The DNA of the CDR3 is TGTGCCAGCAGCTTAGGGATGGACGAGCAGTACTTC. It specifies CASSLGMDEQYF.

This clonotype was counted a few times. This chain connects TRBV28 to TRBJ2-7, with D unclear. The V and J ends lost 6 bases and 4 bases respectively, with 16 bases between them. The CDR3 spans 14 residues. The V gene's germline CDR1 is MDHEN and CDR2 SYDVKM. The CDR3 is CASRAGIATYEQYF. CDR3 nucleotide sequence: TGTGCCAGCAGAGCAGGAATCGCCACATACGAGCAGTACTTC.

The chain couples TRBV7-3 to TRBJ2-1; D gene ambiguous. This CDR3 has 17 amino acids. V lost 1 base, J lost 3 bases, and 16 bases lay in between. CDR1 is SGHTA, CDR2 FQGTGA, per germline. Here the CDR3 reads CASSLIGFSLRYNEQFF. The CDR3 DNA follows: TGTGCCAGCAGCTTAATAGGTTTTTCTTTACGCTACAATGAGCAGTTCTTC.

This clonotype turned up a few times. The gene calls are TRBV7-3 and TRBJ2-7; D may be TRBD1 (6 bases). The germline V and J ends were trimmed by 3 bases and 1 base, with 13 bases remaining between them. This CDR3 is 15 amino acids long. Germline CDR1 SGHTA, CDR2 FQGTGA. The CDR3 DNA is TGTGCCAGCAGCTTCGGCGCAGGACAGTCCTACGAGCAGTACTTC. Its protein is CASSFGAGQSYEQYF.

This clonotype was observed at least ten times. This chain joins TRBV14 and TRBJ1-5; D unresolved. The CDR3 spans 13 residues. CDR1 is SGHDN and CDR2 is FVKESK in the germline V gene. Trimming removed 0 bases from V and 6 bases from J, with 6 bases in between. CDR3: CASSQDSGQPQHF. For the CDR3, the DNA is TGTGCCAGCAGCCAAGATTCGGGTCAGCCCCAGCATTTT.

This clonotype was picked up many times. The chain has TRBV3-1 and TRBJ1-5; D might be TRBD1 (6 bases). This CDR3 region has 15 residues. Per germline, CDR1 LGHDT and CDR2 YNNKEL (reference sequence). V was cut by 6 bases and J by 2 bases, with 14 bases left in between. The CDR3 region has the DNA TGTGCCAGCAGTCAAACAGGGTTGGGCAATCAGCCCCAGCATTTT. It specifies CASSQTGLGNQPQHF.

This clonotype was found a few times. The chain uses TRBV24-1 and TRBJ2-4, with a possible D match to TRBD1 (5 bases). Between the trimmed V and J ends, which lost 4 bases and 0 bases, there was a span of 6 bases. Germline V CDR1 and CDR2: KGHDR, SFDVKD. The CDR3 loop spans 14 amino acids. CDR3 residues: CATSDGQAKNIQYF. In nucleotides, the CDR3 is TGTGCCACCAGTGACGGACAAGCCAAAAACATTCAGTACTTC.

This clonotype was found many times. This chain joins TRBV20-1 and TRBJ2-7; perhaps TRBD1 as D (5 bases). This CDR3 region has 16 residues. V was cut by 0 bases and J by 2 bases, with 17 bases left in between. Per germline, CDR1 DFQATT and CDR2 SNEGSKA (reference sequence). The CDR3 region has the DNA TGCAGTGCTAGAGAGAGACCCGCAGGGTATACCTACGAGCAGTACTTC. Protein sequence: CSARERPAGYTYEQYF.

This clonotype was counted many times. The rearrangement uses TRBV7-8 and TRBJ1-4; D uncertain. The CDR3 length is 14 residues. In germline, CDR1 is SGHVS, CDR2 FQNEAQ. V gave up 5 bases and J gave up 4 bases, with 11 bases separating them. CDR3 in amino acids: CASSKRRFNEKLFF. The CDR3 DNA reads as TGTGCCAGCAGCAAACGGAGGTTTAATGAAAAACTGTTTTTT.

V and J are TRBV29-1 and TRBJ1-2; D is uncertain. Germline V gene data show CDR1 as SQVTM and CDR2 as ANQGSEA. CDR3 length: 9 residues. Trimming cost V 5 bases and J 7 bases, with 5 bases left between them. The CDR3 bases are TGCAGCGTTCCACCTGGCTACACCTTC. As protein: CSVPPGYTF.

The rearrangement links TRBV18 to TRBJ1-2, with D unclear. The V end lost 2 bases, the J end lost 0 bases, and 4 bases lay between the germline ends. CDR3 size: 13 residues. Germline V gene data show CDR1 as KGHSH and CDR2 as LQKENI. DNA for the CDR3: TGTGCCAGCTCACCAGGGCCTAACTATGGCTACACCTTC. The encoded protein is CASSPGPNYGYTF.

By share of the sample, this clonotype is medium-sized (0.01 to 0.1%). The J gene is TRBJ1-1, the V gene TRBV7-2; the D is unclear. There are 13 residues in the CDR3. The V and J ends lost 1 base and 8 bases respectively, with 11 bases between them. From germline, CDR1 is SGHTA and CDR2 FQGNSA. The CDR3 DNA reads TGTGCCAGCAGCTTAGTTACAGTGAGCGAAGCTTTCTTT. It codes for CASSLVTVSEAFF.

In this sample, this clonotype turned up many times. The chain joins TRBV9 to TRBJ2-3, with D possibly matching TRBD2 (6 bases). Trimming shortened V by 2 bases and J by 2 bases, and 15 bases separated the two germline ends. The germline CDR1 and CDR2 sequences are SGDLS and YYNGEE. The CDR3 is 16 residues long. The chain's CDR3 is CASSVAPGLPTDTQYF. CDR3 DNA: TGTGCCAGCAGCGTGGCCCCGGGACTCCCCACAGATACGCAGTATTTT.

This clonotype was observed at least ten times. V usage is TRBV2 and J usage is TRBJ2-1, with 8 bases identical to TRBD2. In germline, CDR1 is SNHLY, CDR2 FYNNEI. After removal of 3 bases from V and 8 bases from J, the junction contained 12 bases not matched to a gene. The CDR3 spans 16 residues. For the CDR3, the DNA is TGTGCCAGCAGTGAGTCGGCTAGCGGGTATAGAGATGAGCAGTTCTTC. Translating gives CASSESASGYRDEQFF.

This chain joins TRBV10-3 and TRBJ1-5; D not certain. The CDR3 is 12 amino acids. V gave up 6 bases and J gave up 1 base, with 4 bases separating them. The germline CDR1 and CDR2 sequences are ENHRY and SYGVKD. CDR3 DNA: TGTGCCATCAGGGGCAGCAATCAGCCCCAGCATTTT. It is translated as CAIRGSNQPQHF.

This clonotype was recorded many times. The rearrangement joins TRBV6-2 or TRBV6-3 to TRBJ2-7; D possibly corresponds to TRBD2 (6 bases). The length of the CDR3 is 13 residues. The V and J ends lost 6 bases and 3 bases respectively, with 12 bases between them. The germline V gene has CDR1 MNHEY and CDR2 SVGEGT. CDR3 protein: CASRGTVDYEQYF. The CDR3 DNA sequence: TGTGCCAGCAGGGGGACTGTCGACTACGAGCAGTACTTC.

The CDR3 here is CASSHRLAGALYEQYF. In DNA, the CDR3 is TGTGCCAGCAGCCACCGCCTAGCGGGAGCTCTCTACGAGCAGTACTTC. This chain uses TRBV3-1 with TRBJ2-7; 10 positions agree with TRBD2. Germline-derived CDR1 and CDR2 are LGHDT and YNNKEL (reference sequence). This CDR3 region has 16 residues. V was pared by 3 bases and J by 3 bases, with 8 bases of the junction left unmatched.

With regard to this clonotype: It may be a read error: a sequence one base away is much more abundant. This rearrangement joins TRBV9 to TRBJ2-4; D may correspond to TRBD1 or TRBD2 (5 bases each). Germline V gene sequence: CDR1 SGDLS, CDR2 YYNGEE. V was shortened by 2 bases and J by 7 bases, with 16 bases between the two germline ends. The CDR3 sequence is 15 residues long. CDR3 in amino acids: CASSVDGGGNNIQYF. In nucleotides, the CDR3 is TGTGCCAGCAGCGTTGATGGTGGGGGTAATAACATTCAGTACTTC.